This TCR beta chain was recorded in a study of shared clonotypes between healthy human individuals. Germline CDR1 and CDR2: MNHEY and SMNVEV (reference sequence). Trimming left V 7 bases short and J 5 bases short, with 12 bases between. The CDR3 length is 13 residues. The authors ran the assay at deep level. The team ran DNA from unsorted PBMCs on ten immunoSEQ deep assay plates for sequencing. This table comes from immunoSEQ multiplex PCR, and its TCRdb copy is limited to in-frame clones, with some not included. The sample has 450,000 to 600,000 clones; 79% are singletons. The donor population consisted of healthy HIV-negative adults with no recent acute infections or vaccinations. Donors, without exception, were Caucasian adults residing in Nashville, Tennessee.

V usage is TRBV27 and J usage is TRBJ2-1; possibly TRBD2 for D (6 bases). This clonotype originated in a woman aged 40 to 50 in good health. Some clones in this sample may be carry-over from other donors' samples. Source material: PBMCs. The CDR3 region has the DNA TGTGCCAGCAACTCGGGAGTAAACAATGAGCAGTTCTTC. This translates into CASNSGVNNEQFF.